The 22 T cell receptor beta chains reported below all come from one sample, sequenced in a study of blood T cell repertoires in COVID-19. Assay: immunoSEQ multiplex PCR; the TCRdb copy retains only in-frame clones and omits some. This table holds a few hundred thousand clones, approximately 85% found once. The sequenced sample consisted of PBMCs or T cells enriched from blood (not recorded which). Every receptor here comes from a man younger than 45 who had recovered from COVID-19.

The rearrangement links TRBV19 to TRBJ2-1, with D maybe TRBD2 (7 bases). The CDR3 loop spans 16 amino acids. The germline CDR1 and CDR2 sequences are LNHDA and SQIVND (reference sequence). Trimming stripped 8 bases from V and 7 bases from J, with 24 bases between. The chain's CDR3 is CASGKRGGGTLNEQFF. In DNA form, the CDR3 reads TGTGCCAGTGGGAAGAGGGGCGGGGGCACTTTAAATGAGCAGTTCTTC.

The chain carries TRBV2 and TRBJ2-4; possibly TRBD1 for D (5 bases). Per germline, CDR1 SNHLY and CDR2 FYNNEI. The CDR3 is 14 amino acids. Trimming shortened V by 6 bases and J by 7 bases, and 16 bases separated the two germline ends. The CDR3 bases are TGTGCCAGCAGATACCTAGGGGCATCGAACATTCAGTACTTC. Encoded protein: CASRYLGASNIQYF.

This clone was found once. J is TRBJ2-5 and V is TRBV29-1; no clear D gene. V shed 2 bases and J shed 2 bases, with 6 bases lying between them. Per the germline V gene, CDR1 is SQVTM and CDR2 is ANQGSEA. The CDR3 is made up of 12 amino acids. Here the CDR3 DNA reads TGCAGCGTTGAATACCAGCAAGAGACCCAGTACTTC. Its translation is CSVEYQQETQYF.

The chain employs TRBV11-1 and TRBJ1-1; tentatively, D is TRBD1 (5 bases). Germline V lookup: CDR1 SGHAT, CDR2 FQDESV (reference sequence). V was trimmed by 7 bases and J by 8 bases, leaving 14 bases between them. The CDR3 loop spans 12 amino acids. The CDR3 spells CASTAGGTEAFF. The CDR3 DNA reads as TGTGCCAGCACCGCCGGGGGGACCGAAGCTTTCTTT.

The chain recombines TRBV7-2 with TRBJ2-4; D is uncertain. The CDR3 length is 17 residues. Germline V gene sequence: CDR1 SGHTA, CDR2 FQGNSA. Trimming took off 1 base at V and 5 bases at J, with 18 bases between the two ends. The CDR3 is CASSLGRLDLAQNIQYF. CDR3 nucleotide sequence: TGTGCCAGCAGCTTAGGAAGACTGGATTTGGCCCAAAACATTCAGTACTTC.

This sequence joins TRBV7-2 and TRBJ2-6; 7 bases align to TRBD2. The germline V gene encodes CDR1 SGHTA and CDR2 FQGNSA. The CDR3 is 18 amino acids. The V gene end was trimmed by 4 bases and the J gene end by 0 bases; junction bases not matched to a gene: 9. CDR3 protein: CASSWGRGTVSGANVLTF. CDR3 coding DNA: TGTGCCAGCAGCTGGGGGAGGGGTACAGTCTCTGGGGCCAACGTCCTGACTTTC.

The chain recombines TRBV10-3 with TRBJ1-4; maybe TRBD1 (6 bases). V dropped 7 bases and J dropped 5 bases, with 11 bases sitting between them. The CDR3 extends over 13 amino acids. Germline V gene lookup returns CDR1 ENHRY and CDR2 SYGVKD. CDR3 protein: CAIKPGENEKLFF. The CDR3 DNA reads TGTGCCATCAAACCAGGGGAAAATGAAAAACTGTTTTTT.

This clone appeared once. V is TRBV18 and J is TRBJ1-4, with D perhaps matching TRBD1 (5 bases). The germline gives CDR1 KGHSH, CDR2 LQKENI. V was pared by 1 base and J by 3 bases, with 9 bases between. CDR3 length: 15 amino acids. The CDR3 is CASSPRQKANEKLFF. For the CDR3, the DNA is TGTGCCAGCTCACCACGACAGAAAGCTAATGAAAAACTGTTTTTT.

The CDR3 region has the DNA TGTGCCAGCAGCCAAGAGAAGCGGGGGGGCCTTCCCCAGTACTTC. The encoded protein is CASSQEKRGGLPQYF. The chain has TRBV4-2 and TRBJ2-5, with 10 positions matching TRBD2. CDR1 LGHNA and CDR2 YNFKEQ come from the germline V gene. The CDR3 totals 15 residues. Trimming took 0 bases from V and 9 from J; bases not matched to a gene: 7.

The chain joins TRBV7-2 to TRBJ2-5; 8 bases fit TRBD2. The CDR3 length is 13 residues. CDR1 is SGHTA and CDR2 is FQGNSA in the germline V gene. Losses at the gene ends were 5 bases for V and 5 bases for J; bases not matched to a gene: 4. The CDR3 coding sequence is TGTGCCAGCAGCGGCGGGGGGCTTGAGACCCAGTACTTC. This encodes CASSGGGLETQYF.

The chain recombines TRBV21-1 with TRBJ2-1; the D call of TRBD1 is as the table states it, not checked on the DNA. TRBV21-1 is a pseudogene. This CDR3 has 18 residues. Here the CDR3 DNA reads TGTGCCAGCAGCATCCAAGAAGGGACACTTCGGTGGTACAATGAGCAGTTCTTC. Protein product: CASSIQEGTLRWYNEQFF.

The chain combines TRBV18 with TRBJ2-1, with a tentative D call TRBD2 (5 bases). With 6 bases removed from V and 10 bases from J, the gap between germline ends came to 10 bases. This CDR3 is built from 11 residues. CDR1 and CDR2 (germline): KGHSH, LQKENI. CDR3 sequence reads: CASSPREEQFF. The CDR3 coding sequence is TGTGCCAGCTCGCCCCGGGAAGAGCAGTTCTTC.

The rearrangement links TRBV18 to TRBJ1-3, with D possibly matching TRBD1 (5 bases). There are 15 residues in the CDR3. Germline CDR1 and CDR2: KGHSH and LQKENI. V lost 3 bases and J lost 0, with 9 bases in between. Written as DNA, the CDR3 is TGTGCCAGCTCACCGCGACAGCCCTCTGGAAACACCATATATTTT. Residues: CASSPRQPSGNTIYF.

The chain combines TRBV3-1 (or the pseudogene TRBV3-2) with TRBJ1-1; 7 bases are a match to TRBD1. The V and J ends lost 2 bases and 1 base, in that order; junction bases with no gene match: 7. The CDR3 totals 16 residues. Germline V gene sequence: CDR1 LGHDT, CDR2 YNNKEL (reference sequence). This CDR3 is CASSQRLTGTNTEAFF. CDR3 coding DNA: TGTGCCAGCAGCCAAAGACTGACAGGGACGAACACTGAAGCTTTCTTT.

The gene calls are TRBV19 and TRBJ2-2, with 9 bases that match TRBD1. Trimming took 9 bases from V and 1 from J; bases not matched to a gene: 3. CDR3 length equals 14 residues. Germline V CDR1 and CDR2: LNHDA, SQIVND (reference sequence). The CDR3 nucleotides are TGTGCCAGCCTGGGACAGGGGAACACCGGGGAGCTGTTTTTT. This gives the protein CASLGQGNTGELFF.

The CDR3 bases are TGTGCCAGCAGCCCGGGACAGGGAGGTCAGCCCCAGCATTTT. Amino acid sequence: CASSPGQGGQPQHF. The rearrangement uses TRBV27 and TRBJ1-5, with TRBD1 matching 9 bases. The CDR3 runs 14 residues. With 6 bases clipped from V and 6 bases from J, the junction kept 6 bases outside the gene matches. The V gene's germline CDR1 is MNHEY and CDR2 SMNVEV (reference sequence).

The J gene is TRBJ2-5, the V gene TRBV7-6; 8 positions agree with TRBD2. Germline V gives CDR1 SGHVS, CDR2 FNYEAQ. This CDR3 comprises 16 residues. The V segment lost 4 bases and the J segment 5 bases; nucleotides outside the gene matches: 12. This CDR3 reads CASSWRGLGRGETQYF. CDR3 sequence (DNA): TGTGCCAGCAGCTGGCGGGGACTAGGGCGGGGGGAGACCCAGTACTTC.

This chain connects TRBV9 to TRBJ1-2; 9 bases fit TRBD1. V was clipped by 0 bases and J by 8 bases; unmatched bases: 8. CDR1 and CDR2 (germline): SGDLS, YYNGEE. The CDR3 runs to 15 residues. The CDR3 spells CASSVGDRDLWGYTF. Written as DNA, the CDR3 is TGTGCCAGCAGCGTAGGGGACAGGGACCTCTGGGGCTACACCTTC. The full variable domain, in which reference TRBV9 and TRBJ1-2 provide the parts outside the CDR3, is DSGVTQTPKHLITATGQRVTLRCSPRSGDLSVYWYQQSLDQGLQFLIQYYNGEERAKGNILERFSAQQFPDLHSELNLSSLELGDSALYFCASSVGDRDLWGYTFGSGTRLTVV.

In this sample, this clone turned up once. The chain recombines TRBV20-1 with TRBJ1-1, with 7 bases that match TRBD1. The CDR3 runs 14 residues. Germline trimming cut 3 bases from V and 2 bases from J; bases unmatched to any gene: 6. Per the germline V gene, CDR1 is DFQATT and CDR2 is SNEGSKA (reference sequence). CDR3 in amino acids: CSASKTGFNTEAFF. The CDR3 DNA reads as TGCAGTGCTAGTAAGACAGGGTTCAACACTGAAGCTTTCTTT.

The CDR3 DNA reads as TGTGCCAGCAGCCCCCCGGGGAAGACTGGAAACACCATATATTTT. Its translation is CASSPPGKTGNTIYF. The J gene is TRBJ1-3, the V gene TRBV9; D call uncertain. Germline CDR1 is SGDLS and CDR2 is YYNGEE. The CDR3 has 15 amino acids. Trimming shortened V by 4 bases and J by 2 bases, and 13 bases separated the two germline ends.

V gene TRBV19 combines with J gene TRBJ1-4; 8 bases fit TRBD1. The trim removed 3 bases at V and 7 bases at J, leaving 1 base unmatched. The CDR3 spans 13 residues. From germline, CDR1 is LNHDA and CDR2 SQIVND (reference sequence). CDR3 in DNA: TGTGCCAGTAGTATGGACAGGGTTGAAAAACTGTTTTTT. It specifies CASSMDRVEKLFF.

This clone is a singleton in its sample. This chain connects TRBV5-1 to TRBJ1-5; a possible D gene is TRBD1 (6 bases). Trimming stripped 4 bases from V and 1 base from J, with 12 bases between. CDR1 SGHRS and CDR2 YFSETQ come from the germline V gene. CDR3 length: 15 residues. The CDR3 DNA follows: TGCGCCAGCAGCCCACAGGGTTCGAGCAATCAGCCCCAGCATTTT. It yields the protein CASSPQGSSNQPQHF. Complete variable domain (other parts from reference TRBV5-1 and TRBJ1-5): KAGVTQTPRYLIKTRGQQVTLSCSPISGHRSVSWYQQTPGQGLQFLFEYFSETQRNKGNFPGRFSGRQFSNSRSEMNVSTLELGDSALYLCASSPQGSSNQPQHFGDGTRLSIL.